One T cell receptor (beta chain) is described in this entry. The data derive from a study of blood T cell repertoires in COVID-19. The overall study: Acute and convalescent COVID-19 samples came from the United States, Italy and Spain. Sample material is recorded as cDNA or gDNA derived from T cells, B-cell-depleted T cells, or PBMCs.

The CDR3 has 14 residues. Deletions cut 4 bases from V and 5 bases from J, with 14 bases between. Germline-derived CDR1 and CDR2 are GTSNPN and SVGIG (reference sequence). Methods used by the authors: Amplification of reference gene primers provided the estimated nucleated cell counts. Generated by immunoSEQ multiplex PCR, the TCRdb table keeps only in-frame clones and is missing some. The D gene and trimming were derived from the DNA, and the V and J assignments and clone size from that table. In the table there are around 77,000 clones, around 93% of which are singletons. This chain links TRBV30 with TRBJ2-2, with D maybe TRBD2 (6 bases). This TCR came from a woman aged 55-70 years with active COVID-19. The sample comprised peripheral blood. This CDR3 is CAWTRGNPTGELFF. In DNA form, the CDR3 reads TGTGCCTGGACTCGGGGGAATCCTACCGGGGAGCTGTTTTTT.